These 25 T cell receptor beta chains share one sample of origin, sequenced in a study of long-term antiretroviral therapy in people with HIV (dated by TCRdb to between 2021 and 2023). Sequencing of the TRB variable region was done with the immunoSEQ hsTCRB v3.0 assay at survey level resolution. The clones in this table, taken by TCRdb from immuneACCESS, are in-frame only. Not every clone is retained; where verified, under half of the shortfall comes from an unresolved V gene, and the cause of the rest is unknown. The sample includes 25,000 to 30,000 clones, with about 83% observed a single time. The ten largest make up roughly 6.5% of the sample. The sample in question was unsorted PBMCs, obtained 0.4 years after starting antiretroviral therapy. These TCRs come from a man aged 18 to 29 with HIV.

V usage is TRBV28 and J usage is TRBJ1-5; the match to TRBD1 covers 7 bases. This CDR3 has 14 amino acids. V shed 5 bases and J 2 bases; nucleotides not matched to a gene: 3. Germline CDR1 MDHEN, CDR2 SYDVKM. CDR3 nucleotides: TGTGCCAGCAGTGCAACAGGGGGCAATCAGCCCCAGCATTTT. It encodes CASSATGGNQPQHF.

Comments on this clone: The junction departs from germline at one end; a sequencing error may be responsible. The chain joins TRBV29-1 to TRBJ1-2, with D hard to call. The germline V gene encodes CDR1 SQVTM and CDR2 ANQGSEA. This CDR3 contains 15 residues. The CDR3 coding sequence is TGCAGCGTTCAAGAGACCGATAGCGAAGGGTATGGCTACACCTTC. It encodes CSVQETDSEGYGYTF. Based on the CDR3 plus reference TRBV29-1 and TRBJ1-2, the full variable domain is SAVISQKPSRDICQRGTSLTIQCQVDSQVTMMFWYRQQPGQSLTLIATANQGSEATYESGFVIDKFPISRPNLTFSTLTVSNMSPEDSSIYLCSVQETDSEGYGYTFGSGTRLTVV.

The chain is built from TRBV28 and TRBJ2-1; 7 nucleotides line up with TRBD2. This CDR3 contains 17 residues. V was clipped by 2 bases and J by 2 bases; unmatched bases: 9. The germline V gene encodes CDR1 MDHEN and CDR2 SYDVKM. Here the CDR3 DNA reads TGTGCCAGCAGTTTAGGGGGAGAGGGAGGGACCTACAATGAGCAGTTCTTC. Protein: CASSLGGEGGTYNEQFF.

This clone appeared a few times. This chain joins TRBV19 and TRBJ1-1; D is unclear. CDR3 length equals 11 residues. CDR1 is LNHDA, CDR2 SQIVND, per germline (reference sequence). Trimming left V 7 bases short and J 6 bases short, with 9 bases between. CDR3 bases: TGTGCCAGTACATTCGGGTCTGAAGCTTTCTTT. Protein product: CASTFGSEAFF.

The chain is built from TRBV9 and TRBJ2-7; D is undetermined. The CDR3 consists of 13 residues. V lost 0 bases, J lost 6 bases, and 10 bases lay in between. Germline CDR1 is SGDLS and CDR2 is YYNGEE. The CDR3 nucleotides are TGTGCCAGCAGCGTAGCCCCACCATCCGAGCAGTACTTC. It codes for CASSVAPPSEQYF.

The chain is built from TRBV6-5 and TRBJ2-1, with D tentatively TRBD2 (6 bases). CDR1 and CDR2 from the germline V gene are MNHEY and SVGAGI. Trimming removed 0 bases from V and 4 bases from J, with 10 bases in between. The CDR3 runs 15 residues. The CDR3 reads CASSYSRTIYNEQFF. CDR3 nucleotides: TGTGCCAGCAGTTACTCCCGGACTATTTACAATGAGCAGTTCTTC.

CDR3 in amino acids: CASSLGRRVWTKNIQYF. In DNA form, the CDR3 reads TGTGCCAGCAGCTTAGGTCGTAGGGTTTGGACCAAAAACATTCAGTACTTC. This rearrangement joins TRBV11-2 to TRBJ2-4; D unclear. Germline V gives CDR1 SGHAT, CDR2 FQNNGV. This CDR3 has 17 residues. Trimming took off 1 base at V and 2 bases at J, with 15 bases between the two ends.

The rearrangement joins TRBV27 to TRBJ1-1; D is unclear. V was pared by 3 bases and J by 4 bases, with 9 bases between. Per germline, CDR1 MNHEY and CDR2 SMNVEV (reference sequence). The CDR3 sequence is 13 residues long. For the CDR3, the DNA is TGTGCCAGCAGTTTCGGAGTAGGCACTGAAGCTTTCTTT. This codes for CASSFGVGTEAFF.

This chain connects TRBV2 to TRBJ2-7; unclear D gene. From germline, CDR1 is SNHLY and CDR2 FYNNEI. There are 14 residues in the CDR3. Trimming took off 0 bases at V and 2 bases at J, with 8 bases between the two ends. CDR3 protein: CASSEALWTYEQYF. For the CDR3, the DNA is TGTGCCAGCAGTGAAGCGCTGTGGACCTACGAGCAGTACTTC.

The chain has TRBV18 and TRBJ1-5, with D perhaps matching TRBD1 (5 bases). Germline V CDR1 and CDR2: KGHSH, LQKENI. Trimming shortened V by 6 bases and J by 3 bases, and 24 bases separated the two germline ends. The CDR3 covers 18 residues. The chain's CDR3 is CASSRGLSIGDNNQPQHF. The CDR3 coding sequence is TGTGCCAGCTCCCGCGGCCTTTCGATAGGGGATAACAATCAGCCCCAGCATTTT.

This rearrangement joins TRBV6-5 to TRBJ1-2; D gene unclear. The germline V and J ends were trimmed by 2 bases and 4 bases, with 8 bases remaining between them. From germline, CDR1 is MNHEY and CDR2 SVGAGI. The CDR3 runs 13 residues. The CDR3 reads CASSYGRSYGYTF. For the CDR3, the DNA is TGTGCCAGCAGTTACGGACGGAGCTATGGCTACACCTTC.

The chain is built from TRBV6-5 and TRBJ2-7; D gene unclear. The V end lost 0 bases, the J end lost 3 bases, and 9 bases lay between the germline ends. The CDR3 contains 14 residues. Looked up from germline, CDR1 is MNHEY and CDR2 is SVGAGI. This chain's CDR3 is CASSYSKTNYEQYF. The CDR3 DNA is TGTGCCAGCAGTTACTCGAAGACCAACTACGAGCAGTACTTC.

The gene calls are TRBV28 and TRBJ2-7; D perhaps matches TRBD1 (6 bases). V lost 6 bases, J lost 2 bases, and 17 bases lay in between. The CDR3 is made up of 15 amino acids. Germline V gene lookup returns CDR1 MDHEN and CDR2 SYDVKM. CDR3 sequence reads: CASSSTGSPTYEQYF. The CDR3 DNA sequence: TGTGCCAGCAGCTCTACAGGGTCGCCCACCTACGAGCAGTACTTC.

The chain couples TRBV5-4 to TRBJ1-1, with 7 nucleotides matching TRBD1. Per germline, CDR1 SGHNT and CDR2 YYREEE (reference sequence). Trimming cost V 3 bases and J 4 bases; bases outside gene matches: 9. This CDR3 has 15 amino acids. CDR3 in amino acids: CASSWPDRSGTEAFF. CDR3 DNA sequence: TGTGCCAGCAGCTGGCCGGACAGGAGCGGCACTGAAGCTTTCTTT.

This rearrangement joins TRBV27 to TRBJ1-1; 7 positions agree with TRBD1. The CDR3 length is 16 residues. Germline V gene lookup returns CDR1 MNHEY and CDR2 SMNVEV (reference sequence). Losses at the gene ends were 0 bases for V and 2 bases for J; bases not matched to a gene: 6. CDR3 DNA: TGTGCCAGCAGTTTATCTAAAGGGACAGTTAACACTGAAGCTTTCTTT. Protein product: CASSLSKGTVNTEAFF.

V usage is TRBV7-2 and J usage is TRBJ2-2; tentatively, D is TRBD1 (6 bases). Per the germline V gene, CDR1 is SGHTA and CDR2 is FQGNSA. The CDR3 has 17 residues. Trimming pared 3 bases from V and 0 bases from J, leaving 14 bases between. CDR3 sequence reads: CASSLRVGGSNTGELFF. Written as DNA, the CDR3 is TGTGCCAGCAGCTTGAGGGTAGGGGGTTCGAACACCGGGGAGCTGTTTTTT.

Only one count was recorded for this clone. J is TRBJ1-2 and V is TRBV9; the match to TRBD1 covers 9 bases. The junction had 23 bases not matched to a gene; V was cut back by 4 bases and J by 4 bases. From germline, CDR1 is SGDLS and CDR2 YYNGEE. This CDR3 spans 20 amino acids. Written as DNA, the CDR3 is TGTGCCAGCAGCTCTCCCTTAATGTGGACAGGGGATCCAGAAGCCTATGGCTACACCTTC. Its protein is CASSSPLMWTGDPEAYGYTF.

The rearrangement joins TRBV4-1 to TRBJ1-1; TRBD1 matches 10 bases. The trim removed 4 bases at V and 6 bases at J, leaving 8 bases unmatched. Germline lookup yields CDR1 MGHRA and CDR2 YSYEKL. This CDR3 is 15 amino acids long. In DNA form, the CDR3 reads TGCGCCAGCAGCCGGCGGGACAGGGGATTTCCTGAAGCTTTCTTT. Protein: CASSRRDRGFPEAFF.

The rearrangement links TRBV9 to TRBJ2-7; possible D gene TRBD1, 6 bases. This CDR3 spans 11 amino acids. Per germline, CDR1 SGDLS and CDR2 YYNGEE. With 3 bases removed from V and 7 bases from J, the gap between germline ends came to 8 bases. The CDR3 sequence is CASSAGVEQYF. Written as DNA, the CDR3 is TGTGCCAGCAGCGCAGGGGTAGAGCAGTACTTC.

This chain links TRBV5-4 with TRBJ2-1; D unclear. CDR1 SGHNT and CDR2 YYREEE come from the germline V gene (reference sequence). The CDR3 is 14 amino acids. V was pared by 0 bases and J by 6 bases, with 10 bases between. In DNA, the CDR3 is TGTGCCAGCAGCTTGGTCCCAGTGGGCAATGAGCAGTTCTTC. It is translated as CASSLVPVGNEQFF.

The DNA for the CDR3 is TGCGCCAGCAGCTTTTCCGACAGGGGGCGCTACGAGCAGTACTTC. Protein: CASSFSDRGRYEQYF. The chain uses TRBV5-1 and TRBJ2-7; 10 nucleotides match TRBD1. CDR1 and CDR2 (germline): SGHRS, YFSETQ. This CDR3 contains 15 residues. V lost 2 bases and J lost 3; bases outside the gene matches: 5.

This chain connects TRBV5-1 to TRBJ1-1, with 8 bases that match TRBD1. Germline V gives CDR1 SGHRS, CDR2 YFSETQ. With 2 bases clipped from V and 4 bases from J, the junction kept 4 bases outside the gene matches. CDR3 length: 14 amino acids. CDR3 DNA sequence: TGCGCCAGCAGCTTAACAGGGGGGAGCACTGAAGCTTTCTTT. This sequence encodes CASSLTGGSTEAFF.

V and J are TRBV18 and TRBJ2-7; the match to TRBD2 covers 7 bases. V was pared by 2 bases and J by 5 bases, with 12 bases of the junction left unmatched. Germline-derived CDR1 and CDR2 are KGHSH and LQKENI. This CDR3 is built from 16 residues. The CDR3 loop reads CASSPGEGPKRDEQYF. The CDR3 bases are TGTGCCAGCTCACCAGGGGAGGGTCCTAAAAGGGACGAGCAGTACTTC.

The V gene is TRBV4-2, the J gene TRBJ1-1; D gene unclear. The CDR3 runs 15 residues. V gave up 0 bases and J gave up 0 bases, with 8 bases separating them. Germline-derived CDR1 and CDR2 are LGHNA and YNFKEQ. The CDR3, as DNA: TGTGCCAGCAGCCAAGATACGGATTTGAACACTGAAGCTTTCTTT. Protein product: CASSQDTDLNTEAFF.

The V and J genes are TRBV5-5 and TRBJ1-4, with 7 bases identical to TRBD1. V shed 3 bases, J shed 8 bases, and the junction held 7 bases outside the gene matches. The CDR3 spans 14 residues. CDR1 SGHKS and CDR2 YYEKEE come from the germline V gene (reference sequence). CDR3 DNA sequence: TGTGCCAGCAGCTCCGACAGGGAATCAGAAAAACTGTTTTTT. Amino acids: CASSSDRESEKLFF.